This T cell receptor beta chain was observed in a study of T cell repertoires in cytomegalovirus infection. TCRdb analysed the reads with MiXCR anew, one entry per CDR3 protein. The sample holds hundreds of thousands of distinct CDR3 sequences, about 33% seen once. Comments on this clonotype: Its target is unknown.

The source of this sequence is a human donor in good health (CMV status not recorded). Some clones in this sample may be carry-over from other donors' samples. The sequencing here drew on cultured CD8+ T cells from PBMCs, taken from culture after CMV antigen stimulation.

CDR3 residues: CASNWDSGSGYTF. The CDR3 nucleotides read TGTGCCAGCAACTGGGACAGTGGATCAGGCTACACCTTC. The gene calls are TRBV12-3 or TRBV12-4 and TRBJ1-2; TRBD1 agrees at 7 bases. The trim removed 7 bases at V and 8 bases at J, leaving 10 bases unmatched. The CDR3 covers 13 residues.